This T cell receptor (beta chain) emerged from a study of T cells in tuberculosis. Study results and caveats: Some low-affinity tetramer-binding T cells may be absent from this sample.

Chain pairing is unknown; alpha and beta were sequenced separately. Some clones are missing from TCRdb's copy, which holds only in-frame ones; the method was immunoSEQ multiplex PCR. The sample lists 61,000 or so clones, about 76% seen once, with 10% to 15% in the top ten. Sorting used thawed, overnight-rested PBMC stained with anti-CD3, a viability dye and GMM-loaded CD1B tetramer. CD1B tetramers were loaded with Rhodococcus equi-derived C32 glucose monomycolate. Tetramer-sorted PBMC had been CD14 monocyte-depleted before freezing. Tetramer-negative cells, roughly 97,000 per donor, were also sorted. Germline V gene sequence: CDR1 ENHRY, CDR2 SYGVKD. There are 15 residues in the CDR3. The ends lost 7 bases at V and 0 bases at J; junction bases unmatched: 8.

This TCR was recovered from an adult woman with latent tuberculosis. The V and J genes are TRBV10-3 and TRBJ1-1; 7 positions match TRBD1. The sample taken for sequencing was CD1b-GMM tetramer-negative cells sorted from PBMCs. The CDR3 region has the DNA TGTGCCATCAAAGAGACAGGGAGCATGAACACTGAAGCTTTCTTT. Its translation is CAIKETGSMNTEAFF.